A single sample gave rise to the 24 T cell receptor beta chains below, sequenced in a study of blood T cell repertoires in COVID-19 (dated by TCRdb to the early 2020s). Preparation of the library involved the immunoSEQ multiplex PCR assay. The immuneACCESS repertoire file appears here via TCRdb, limited to in-frame rearrangements. These files lack a portion of the clones; in checked studies, under half of the deficit traces to unresolved V genes, and the cause of the others is not known. The sample table records 250,000 or so clones; around 86% of these occur just once. The biggest ten clones account for approximately 1.5% of the sample. The sequenced sample consisted of peripheral blood. The receptor source for this set is a woman in her thirties or forties who had recovered from COVID-19.

J is TRBJ2-3 and V is TRBV5-1, with 15 bases fitting TRBD2. The V and J ends lost 4 bases and 4 bases, in that order; junction bases with no gene match: 4. The CDR3 is 16 residues long. Germline assignment: CDR1 SGHRS and CDR2 YFSETQ. CDR3 bases: TGCGCCAGCAGCATAGGACTAGCGGGGGGGCCAGATACGCAGTATTTT. Translating gives CASSIGLAGGPDTQYF.

The V and J genes are TRBV10-1 and TRBJ2-7; TRBD1 agrees at 8 bases. Trimming removed 2 bases from V and 2 bases from J; junction bases left unmatched: 5. The CDR3 has 15 amino acids. From germline, CDR1 is WNHNN and CDR2 SYGVQD (reference sequence). The CDR3 reads CASSEAWDRTYEQYF. As DNA, the CDR3 is TGCGCCAGCAGTGAGGCCTGGGACAGGACCTACGAGCAGTACTTC.

This clone was counted a few times. The chain links TRBV3-1 (or the pseudogene TRBV3-2) to TRBJ2-1, with 8 nucleotides matching TRBD2. The germline CDR1 and CDR2 sequences are LGHDT and YNNKEL (reference sequence). The CDR3 is made up of 13 amino acids. Trimming cost V 5 bases and J 7 bases; bases outside gene matches: 4. The CDR3 DNA reads as TGTGCCAGCAGCGGGGCGGGGGGAAATGAGCAGTTCTTC. Its translation: CASSGAGGNEQFF.

The CDR3 is CASRAASGLTGELFF. In DNA, the CDR3 is TGCGCCAGCAGAGCGGCTAGCGGGCTCACCGGGGAGCTGTTTTTT. The chain recombines TRBV5-1 with TRBJ2-2, with TRBD2 identical over 8 bases. This CDR3 comprises 15 residues. J lost 4 bases, V lost 5 bases, and 7 bases had no gene match. CDR1 SGHRS and CDR2 YFSETQ come from the germline V gene.

The rearrangement joins TRBV27 to TRBJ1-6; unclear D gene. The CDR3 covers 14 residues. Per germline, CDR1 MNHEY and CDR2 SMNVEV (reference sequence). V gave up 6 bases and J gave up 6 bases, with 12 bases separating them. DNA of the CDR3: TGTGCCAGCAGAGGTAGCCCGACTAATTCACCCCTCCACTTT. Amino acids: CASRGSPTNSPLHF.

The chain uses TRBV3-1 (or the pseudogene TRBV3-2) and TRBJ1-5; a weak D match, TRBD1 (5 bases). Germline values: CDR1 LGHDT, CDR2 YNNKEL (reference sequence). This CDR3 is 15 amino acids long. The V gene lost 1 base and the J gene lost 2 bases, with 9 bases spanning the gap. The chain's CDR3 is CASSQAGGGNQPQHF. CDR3 nucleotides: TGTGCCAGCAGCCAAGCCGGGGGAGGCAATCAGCCCCAGCATTTT.

The chain couples TRBV9 to TRBJ2-5; 11 bases align to TRBD2. The CDR3 runs to 16 residues. Unmatched junction bases numbered 6, after V lost 3 bases and J lost 2 bases. From germline, CDR1 is SGDLS and CDR2 YYNGEE. For the CDR3, the DNA is TGTGCCAGCAGCGCGATAGCGGGGGGGGAACAAGAGACCCAGTACTTC. It encodes CASSAIAGGEQETQYF.

The chain employs TRBV6-2 or TRBV6-3 and TRBJ1-5, with D maybe TRBD1 (6 bases). The CDR3 totals 14 residues. Germline CDR1 and CDR2: MNHEY and SVGEGT. Trimming took off 2 bases at V and 5 bases at J, with 10 bases between the two ends. As DNA, the CDR3 is TGTGCCAGCAGTTACCCACAGGGCTATCAGCCCCAGCATTTT. This translates into CASSYPQGYQPQHF.

This clone was recorded once. In nucleotides, the CDR3 is TGTGCCAGCAGTTCGGGACAGGGATACAATGAGCAGTTCTTC. The encoded protein is CASSSGQGYNEQFF. The gene calls are TRBV27 and TRBJ2-1; 9 bases fit TRBD1. CDR3 length: 14 amino acids. Germline-derived CDR1 and CDR2 are MNHEY and SMNVEV (reference sequence). Losses at the gene ends were 4 bases for V and 4 bases for J; bases not matched to a gene: 2.

The chain combines TRBV3-1 (or the pseudogene TRBV3-2) with TRBJ1-1; D gene ambiguous. The CDR3 contains 17 residues. Trimming pared 2 bases from V and 4 bases from J, leaving 20 bases between. Germline CDR1 reads LGHDT; CDR2 reads YNNKEL (reference sequence). The CDR3 DNA sequence: TGTGCCAGCAGCCAACCGAAGGCAGGACTCCGGACCACTGAAGCTTTCTTT. Encoded protein: CASSQPKAGLRTTEAFF.

The rearrangement uses TRBV9 and TRBJ2-7; weak D call: TRBD2 (6 bases). Germline values: CDR1 SGDLS, CDR2 YYNGEE. V was clipped by 4 bases and J by 3 bases, with 17 bases between them. The CDR3 covers 15 residues. In DNA form, the CDR3 reads TGTGCCAGCAGCCCCCACGGGGACTTAAACTACGAGCAGTACTTC. It specifies CASSPHGDLNYEQYF.

The chain links TRBV11-2 to TRBJ2-3; D is uncertain. The CDR3 runs 13 residues. Trimming took off 3 bases at V and 1 base at J, with 5 bases between the two ends. The germline gives CDR1 SGHAT, CDR2 FQNNGV. The CDR3 spells CASSFQGTDTQYF. The CDR3 coding sequence is TGTGCCAGCAGCTTCCAGGGCACAGATACGCAGTATTTT.

This chain uses TRBV5-1 with TRBJ2-3, with 10 positions matching TRBD2. V lost 1 base and J lost 1; bases outside the gene matches: 3. The CDR3 has 16 residues. Germline CDR1 and CDR2: SGHRS and YFSETQ. The CDR3 region is CASSLSSGGRTDTQYF. CDR3 nucleotide sequence: TGCGCCAGCAGCTTGAGTAGCGGGGGGCGCACAGATACGCAGTATTTT.

The chain links TRBV29-1 to TRBJ1-1; 7 bases line up with TRBD1. The germline V gene has CDR1 SQVTM and CDR2 ANQGSEA. CDR3 length: 15 amino acids. With 4 bases clipped from V and 1 base from J, the junction kept 9 bases outside the gene matches. CDR3 sequence (DNA): TGCAGCGTTGGGGGGGTGACAGGGAAGAACACTGAAGCTTTCTTT. It yields the protein CSVGGVTGKNTEAFF. Looking up the rest from reference TRBV29-1 and TRBJ1-1 gives the full variable domain: SAVISQKPSRDICQRGTSLTIQCQVDSQVTMMFWYRQQPGQSLTLIATANQGSEATYESGFVIDKFPISRPNLTFSTLTVSNMSPEDSSIYLCSVGGVTGKNTEAFFGQGTRLTVV.

This rearrangement joins TRBV3-1 (or the pseudogene TRBV3-2) to TRBJ2-1; D is unclear. The V and J ends lost 3 bases and 8 bases respectively, with 11 bases between them. The CDR3 length is 13 residues. From germline, CDR1 is LGHDT and CDR2 YNNKEL (reference sequence). CDR3 sequence: CASSQGPGHEQFF. CDR3 bases: TGTGCCAGCAGCCAGGGTCCGGGTCATGAGCAGTTCTTC.

The sample holds one count of this clone. J is TRBJ1-2 and V is TRBV6-5, with D tentatively TRBD1 (5 bases). The CDR3 runs to 14 residues. CDR1 is MNHEY and CDR2 is SVGAGI in the germline V gene. V was pared by 7 bases and J by 6 bases, with 18 bases between. CDR3 sequence reads: CASTLHGRADGYTF. CDR3 nucleotides: TGTGCCAGCACCTTGCACGGCAGGGCGGATGGCTACACCTTC.

This clone came up once. This CDR3 is CASSSYSGPEAGANVLTF. The DNA of the CDR3 is TGTGCCAGCAGTTCCTACAGCGGTCCCGAGGCTGGGGCCAACGTCCTGACTTTC. The rearrangement links TRBV27 to TRBJ2-6; D perhaps matches TRBD2 (5 bases). CDR1 is MNHEY and CDR2 is SMNVEV in the germline V gene (reference sequence). The CDR3 covers 18 residues. Trimming shortened V by 4 bases and J by 2 bases, and 18 bases separated the two germline ends.

The V call is TRBV10-3, the J call TRBJ1-4; 8 positions match TRBD1. The CDR3 has 16 residues. CDR1 is ENHRY and CDR2 is SYGVKD in the germline V gene. V lost 1 base and J lost 7; bases outside the gene matches: 8. In nucleotides, the CDR3 is TGTGCCATCAGTGAGTTCTGGACAGGGATAAGTGAAAAACTGTTTTTT. Translating gives CAISEFWTGISEKLFF.

The rearrangement links TRBV11-2 to TRBJ2-6, with unresolved D. Germline CDR1 and CDR2: SGHAT and FQNNGV. V shed 3 bases and J shed 1 base, with 7 bases lying between them. There are 15 residues in the CDR3. The CDR3 loop is CASSFTSSGANVLTF. CDR3 nucleotide sequence: TGTGCCAGCAGCTTCACAAGTTCTGGGGCCAACGTCCTGACTTTC.

The genes are TRBV6-2 or TRBV6-3 and TRBJ1-2; D is perhaps TRBD1 (6 bases). The CDR3 has 14 residues. Looked up from germline, CDR1 is MNHEY and CDR2 is SVGEGT. V lost 5 bases and J lost 4, with 14 bases in between. CDR3 coding DNA: TGTGCCAGCAGTCCCCGGACAGAAGTCTATGGCTACACCTTC. This encodes CASSPRTEVYGYTF.

The chain couples TRBV2 to TRBJ1-5; D might be TRBD1 (5 bases). Trimming pared 7 bases from V and 0 bases from J, leaving 16 bases between. The CDR3 contains 16 residues. The germline gives CDR1 SNHLY, CDR2 FYNNEI. The CDR3 is CASTPRQLLSNQPQHF. CDR3 DNA sequence: TGTGCCAGCACTCCACGACAGTTACTTAGCAATCAGCCCCAGCATTTT.

This chain links TRBV6-5 with TRBJ2-1, with D unclear. The V gene's germline CDR1 is MNHEY and CDR2 SVGAGI. Between the trimmed V and J ends, which lost 5 bases and 2 bases, there was a span of 4 bases. This CDR3 contains 12 residues. The CDR3 nucleotides read TGTGCCAGCAGTCCTACCTACAATGAGCAGTTCTTC. Translated, it gives CASSPTYNEQFF.

The J gene is TRBJ2-1, the V gene TRBV9; TRBD1 matches 12 bases. The germline gives CDR1 SGDLS, CDR2 YYNGEE. V trimming: 4 bases; J trimming: 7 bases; junction bases outside the gene matches: 9. The CDR3 is 16 residues long. CDR3 DNA sequence: TGTGCCAGCAGCAACCACCGGGACAGGGGGCGGAATGAGCAGTTCTTC. Translated: CASSNHRDRGRNEQFF.

The V gene is TRBV7-2, the J gene TRBJ1-1, with 8 bases aligning to TRBD1. CDR1 is SGHTA and CDR2 is FQGNSA in the germline V gene. This CDR3 is 12 amino acids long. Losses at the gene ends were 5 bases for V and 11 bases for J; bases not matched to a gene: 7. CDR3 residues: CASSGQGFDAFF. CDR3 DNA: TGTGCCAGCAGCGGACAGGGTTTTGACGCTTTCTTT.